These 12 T cell receptor beta chains were all obtained from the same sample, sequenced in a study of blood T cell repertoires in COVID-19. The data were produced by immunoSEQ multiplex PCR, yet TCRdb's version contains in-frame clones alone and is incomplete. In the table there are under 300,000 clones, approximately 90% of which are singletons. Material for sequencing was PBMCs or T cells enriched from blood (not recorded which). Every receptor here comes from a woman aged 55 to 70 in a cohort exposed to, infected with or recovered from COVID-19 (not recorded which).

This clone turned up a few times. The V and J genes are TRBV2 and TRBJ2-1; 12 positions match TRBD2. CDR1 is SNHLY and CDR2 is FYNNEI in the germline V gene. Unmatched junction bases numbered 3, after V lost 7 bases and J lost 2 bases. The CDR3 spans 15 residues. The CDR3 DNA is TGTGCCAGCACTACTAGCGGGAGGACCTACAATGAGCAGTTCTTC. Translation: CASTTSGRTYNEQFF.

This rearrangement joins TRBV15 to TRBJ1-5; no firm D call. The germline gives CDR1 LNHNV, CDR2 YYDKDF (reference sequence). The CDR3 sequence is 16 residues long. Trimming took 0 bases from V and 0 from J, leaving 9 bases between them. CDR3 amino acids: CATSRDRRDSNQPQHF. In nucleotides, the CDR3 is TGTGCCACCAGCAGAGATAGGAGGGATAGCAATCAGCCCCAGCATTTT.

This chain uses TRBV11-2 with TRBJ1-4; D may be TRBD1 (5 bases). Trimming cost V 5 bases and J 7 bases, with 14 bases left between them. Per germline, CDR1 SGHAT and CDR2 FQNNGV. The CDR3 covers 14 residues. This CDR3 is CASSPRQLTEKLFF. CDR3 bases: TGTGCCAGCAGCCCTAGACAGCTTACTGAAAAACTGTTTTTT.

The chain uses TRBV19 and TRBJ2-2; D might be TRBD1 (5 bases). Germline lookup yields CDR1 LNHDA and CDR2 SQIVND (reference sequence). CDR3 length equals 13 residues. The V and J ends lost 3 bases and 6 bases respectively, with 8 bases between them. This CDR3 is CASSMLGAGELFF. The CDR3 region has the DNA TGTGCCAGTAGTATGTTAGGGGCCGGGGAGCTGTTTTTT.

The rearrangement joins TRBV27 to TRBJ2-5; 10 nucleotides line up with TRBD2. The V and J ends lost 4 bases and 7 bases, in that order; junction bases with no gene match: 12. This CDR3 region has 16 residues. CDR1 and CDR2 from the germline V gene are MNHEY and SMNVEV (reference sequence). This chain's CDR3 is CASSYTRTSGVSTQYF. In DNA form, the CDR3 reads TGTGCCAGCAGTTATACTCGGACTAGCGGCGTTTCGACCCAGTACTTC.

V is TRBV4-1 and J is TRBJ2-7; maybe TRBD1 (6 bases). CDR3 length: 17 amino acids. V was shortened by 7 bases and J by 3 bases, with 25 bases between the two germline ends. Germline assignment: CDR1 MGHRA and CDR2 YSYEKL. CDR3 sequence reads: CASTRTGIPLGNYEQYF. In DNA, the CDR3 is TGCGCCAGCACCCGAACAGGGATCCCGTTAGGGAACTACGAGCAGTACTTC.

The rearrangement joins TRBV9 to TRBJ2-2; D unclear. CDR1 is SGDLS, CDR2 YYNGEE, per germline. Trimming took off 5 bases at V and 0 bases at J, with 8 bases between the two ends. This CDR3 has 14 residues. The CDR3 DNA reads as TGTGCCAGCAGTACAGTTTCGAACACCGGGGAGCTGTTTTTT. Translated, it gives CASSTVSNTGELFF.

V gene TRBV24-1 combines with J gene TRBJ1-2, with 7 bases that match TRBD1. Germline CDR1 KGHDR, CDR2 SFDVKD. The CDR3 consists of 16 residues. The V segment lost 2 bases and the J segment 4 bases; nucleotides outside the gene matches: 9. The CDR3 is CATSDSRQGTFYGYTF. The CDR3 region has the DNA TGTGCCACCAGTGATTCCCGACAGGGCACTTTCTATGGCTACACCTTC.

The chain joins TRBV5-1 to TRBJ2-7; 11 nucleotides match TRBD2. The junction had 4 bases not matched to a gene; V was cut back by 5 bases and J by 3 bases. Germline V gives CDR1 SGHRS, CDR2 YFSETQ. The CDR3 has 14 amino acids. CDR3 in DNA: TGCGCCAGCAGGTTGACTAGCGGGGTCTACGAGCAGTACTTC. Translated: CASRLTSGVYEQYF. The full variable domain, rest sourced from reference TRBV5-1 and TRBJ2-7, is KAGVTQTPRYLIKTRGQQVTLSCSPISGHRSVSWYQQTPGQGLQFLFEYFSETQRNKGNFPGRFSGRQFSNSRSEMNVSTLELGDSALYLCASRLTSGVYEQYFGPGTRLTVT.

This sequence joins TRBV6-5 and TRBJ1-4; no clear D. The V end was cut by 0 bases, the J end by 8 bases, with 16 bases between. The CDR3 totals 16 residues. Germline-derived CDR1 and CDR2 are MNHEY and SVGAGI. CDR3 amino acids: CASSYSIPSTVEKLFF. Written as DNA, the CDR3 is TGTGCCAGCAGTTACTCGATTCCGAGCACCGTCGAAAAACTGTTTTTT.

The rearrangement links TRBV7-2 to TRBJ2-3; possibly TRBD1 for D (5 bases). The CDR3 runs 17 residues. Germline lookup yields CDR1 SGHTA and CDR2 FQGNSA. Trimming removed 1 base from V and 1 base from J, with 15 bases in between. The CDR3 spells CASSLVPDSIGTDTQYF. The CDR3 nucleotides are TGTGCCAGCAGCTTAGTCCCAGACAGTATAGGCACAGATACGCAGTATTTT.

In the case of this clone: Different DNA sequences within this sample yield the same CDR3. The chain combines TRBV2 with TRBJ1-2; 9 nucleotides align to TRBD1. The V segment lost 2 bases and the J segment 2 bases; nucleotides outside the gene matches: 3. Per the germline V gene, CDR1 is SNHLY and CDR2 is FYNNEI. The CDR3 consists of 15 residues. CDR3 loop: CASSERGQGNYGYTF. CDR3 coding DNA: TGTGCCAGCAGTGAACGGGGACAGGGAAACTATGGCTACACCTTC.